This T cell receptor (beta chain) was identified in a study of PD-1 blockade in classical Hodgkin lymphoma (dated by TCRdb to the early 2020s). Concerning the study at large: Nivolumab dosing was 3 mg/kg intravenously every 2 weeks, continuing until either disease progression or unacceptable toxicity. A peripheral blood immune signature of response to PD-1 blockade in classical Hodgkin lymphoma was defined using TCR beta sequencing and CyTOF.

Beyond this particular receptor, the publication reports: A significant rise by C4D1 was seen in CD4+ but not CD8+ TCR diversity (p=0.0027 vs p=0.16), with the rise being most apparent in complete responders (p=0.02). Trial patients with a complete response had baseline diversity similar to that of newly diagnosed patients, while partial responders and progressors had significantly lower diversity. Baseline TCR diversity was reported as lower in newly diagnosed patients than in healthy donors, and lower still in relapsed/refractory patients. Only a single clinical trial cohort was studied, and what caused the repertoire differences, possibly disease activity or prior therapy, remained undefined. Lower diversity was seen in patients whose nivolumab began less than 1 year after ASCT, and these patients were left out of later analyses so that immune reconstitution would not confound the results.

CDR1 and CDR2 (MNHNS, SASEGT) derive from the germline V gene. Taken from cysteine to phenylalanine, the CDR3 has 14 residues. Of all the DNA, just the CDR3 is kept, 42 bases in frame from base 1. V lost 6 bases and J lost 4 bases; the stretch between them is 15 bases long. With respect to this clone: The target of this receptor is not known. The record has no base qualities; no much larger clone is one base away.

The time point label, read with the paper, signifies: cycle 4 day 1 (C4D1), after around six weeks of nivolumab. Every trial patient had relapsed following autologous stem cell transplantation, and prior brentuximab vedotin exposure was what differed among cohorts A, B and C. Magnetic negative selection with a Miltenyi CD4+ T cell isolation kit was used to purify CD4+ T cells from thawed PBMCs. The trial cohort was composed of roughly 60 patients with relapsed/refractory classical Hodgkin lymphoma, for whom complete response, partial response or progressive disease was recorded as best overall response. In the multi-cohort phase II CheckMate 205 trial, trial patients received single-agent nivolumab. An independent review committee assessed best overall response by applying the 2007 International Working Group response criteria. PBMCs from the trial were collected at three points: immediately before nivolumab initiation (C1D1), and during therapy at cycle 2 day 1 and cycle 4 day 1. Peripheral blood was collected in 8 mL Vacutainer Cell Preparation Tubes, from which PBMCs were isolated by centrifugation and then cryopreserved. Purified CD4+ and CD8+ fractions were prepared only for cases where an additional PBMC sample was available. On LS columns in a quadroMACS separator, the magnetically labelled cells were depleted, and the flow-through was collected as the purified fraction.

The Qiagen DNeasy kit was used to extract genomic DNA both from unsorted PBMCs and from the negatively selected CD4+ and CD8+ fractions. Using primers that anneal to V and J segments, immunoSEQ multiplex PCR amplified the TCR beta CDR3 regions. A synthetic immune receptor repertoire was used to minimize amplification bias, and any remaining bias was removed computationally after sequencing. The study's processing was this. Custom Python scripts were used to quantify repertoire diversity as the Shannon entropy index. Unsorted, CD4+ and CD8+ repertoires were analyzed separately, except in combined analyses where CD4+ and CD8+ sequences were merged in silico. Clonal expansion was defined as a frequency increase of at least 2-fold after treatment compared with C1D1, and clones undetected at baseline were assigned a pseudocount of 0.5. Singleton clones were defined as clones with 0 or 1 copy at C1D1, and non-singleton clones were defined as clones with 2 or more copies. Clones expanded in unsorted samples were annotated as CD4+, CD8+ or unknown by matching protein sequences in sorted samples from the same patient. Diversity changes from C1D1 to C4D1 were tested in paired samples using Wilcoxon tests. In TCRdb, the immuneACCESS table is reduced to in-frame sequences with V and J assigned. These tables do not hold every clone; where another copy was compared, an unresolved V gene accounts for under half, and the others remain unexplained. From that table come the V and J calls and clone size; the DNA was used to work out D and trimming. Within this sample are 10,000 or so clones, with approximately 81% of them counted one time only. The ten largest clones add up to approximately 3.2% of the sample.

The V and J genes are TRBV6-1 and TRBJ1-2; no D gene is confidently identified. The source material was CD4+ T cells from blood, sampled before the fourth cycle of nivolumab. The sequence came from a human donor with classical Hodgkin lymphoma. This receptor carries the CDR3 CASRSVADLYGYTF. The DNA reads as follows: TGTGCCAGCAGATCGGTTGCGGACCTCTATGGCTACACCTTC.